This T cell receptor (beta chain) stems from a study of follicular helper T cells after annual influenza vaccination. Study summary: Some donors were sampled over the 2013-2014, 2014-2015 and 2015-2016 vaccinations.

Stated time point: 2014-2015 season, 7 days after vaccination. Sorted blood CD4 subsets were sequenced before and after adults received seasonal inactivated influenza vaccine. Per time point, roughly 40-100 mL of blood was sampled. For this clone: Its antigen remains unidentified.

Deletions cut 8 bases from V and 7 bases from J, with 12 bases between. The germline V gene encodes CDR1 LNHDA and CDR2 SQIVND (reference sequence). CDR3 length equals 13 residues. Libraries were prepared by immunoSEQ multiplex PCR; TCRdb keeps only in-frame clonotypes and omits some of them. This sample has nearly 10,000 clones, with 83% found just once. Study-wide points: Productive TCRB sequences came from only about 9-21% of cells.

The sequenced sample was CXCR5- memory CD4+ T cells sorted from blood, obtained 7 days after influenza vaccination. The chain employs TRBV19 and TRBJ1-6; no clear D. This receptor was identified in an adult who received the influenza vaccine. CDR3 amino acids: CASRGVWNSPLHF. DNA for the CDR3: TGTGCCAGTCGTGGGGTTTGGAATTCACCCCTCCACTTT.